This T cell receptor (beta chain) was captured by sequencing in a study of naive and memory T cell subsets. There are 21 residues in the CDR3. V gave up 8 bases and J gave up 0 bases; unmatched junction bases: 25. The germline CDR1 and CDR2 sequences are WNHNN and SYGVQD (reference sequence). This clonotype was picked up many times. Both TRBC1 and TRBC2 were covered by a beta constant-region primer of two equimolar oligonucleotides. TCRdb re-derived calls from the UMI-ligation and nested PCR reads in MiXCR, one entry per CDR3 protein. Counted here are some 87,000 distinct CDR3 sequences, more than 6.5% occurring once; the ten biggest clones make up 1.6%.

The V call is TRBV10-1, the J call TRBJ1-3; 7 nucleotides agree with TRBD1. The TCR was taken from a human donor in good health. Material for sequencing was central memory CD4+ T cells from blood. The CDR3 is CASPGNPAGTEFFFSGNTIYF. The CDR3 DNA reads TGCGCCAGCCCTGGGAATCCGGCCGGGACAGAATTTTTCTTCTCTGGAAACACCATATATTTT.